A single sample gave rise to the 23 T cell receptor beta chains below, sequenced in a study of blood T cell repertoires in COVID-19. Profiling relied on immunoSEQ multiplex PCR, and the TCRdb table lists in-frame clones only, not all of them. The sample records about 160,000 clones, around 84% being singletons. The sample taken for sequencing was peripheral blood. These receptor sequences come from a woman of 80 years or more with acute or convalescent COVID-19.

The chain carries TRBV24-1 and TRBJ2-1; 11 bases align to TRBD1. CDR1 is KGHDR, CDR2 SFDVKD, per germline. This CDR3 has 16 amino acids. V lost 5 bases and J lost 4; bases outside the gene matches: 6. CDR3 region: CATSVDRGRWYNEQFF. The CDR3 nucleotides read TGTGCCACCAGTGTGGACAGGGGGCGGTGGTACAATGAGCAGTTCTTC.

The chain joins TRBV15 to TRBJ2-7, with 13 positions matching TRBD2. The CDR3 totals 15 residues. After removal of 6 bases from V and 6 bases from J, the junction contained 8 bases not matched to a gene. The V gene's germline CDR1 is LNHNV and CDR2 YYDKDF (reference sequence). DNA for the CDR3: TGTGCCACCAGTACCCCGGGACTAGCGGGATTCGAGCAGTACTTC. It translates to CATSTPGLAGFEQYF.

J is TRBJ1-6 and V is TRBV25-1, with no clear D. V was trimmed by 5 bases and J by 0 bases, leaving 8 bases between them. This CDR3 has 15 residues. Germline CDR1 and CDR2: MGHDK and SYGVNS. The CDR3: CASSLGSSYNSPLHF. The CDR3 DNA is TGTGCCAGCAGTTTGGGGAGCTCCTATAATTCACCCCTCCACTTT.

The chain employs TRBV5-6 and TRBJ2-1, with TRBD2 as a possible D gene (6 bases). CDR1 SGHDT and CDR2 YYEEEE come from the germline V gene. The CDR3 is made up of 13 amino acids. The ends were cut back, 5 bases at V and 6 bases at J, with 12 bases in the middle. CDR3 sequence (DNA): TGTGCCAGCAGTCCTCCGGGAGTCAATGAGCAGTTCTTC. Amino acids: CASSPPGVNEQFF.

This clone was observed once. The chain links TRBV19 to TRBJ1-2, with 9 bases identical to TRBD1. Germline CDR1 is LNHDA and CDR2 is SQIVND (reference sequence). The CDR3 extends over 16 amino acids. J gave up 4 bases and V 5 bases, and 11 bases lay outside the gene matches. CDR3 residues: CASSANPGTGTYGYTF. The CDR3 DNA follows: TGTGCCAGTAGTGCGAACCCTGGGACAGGGACCTATGGCTACACCTTC.

The chain recombines TRBV10-2 with TRBJ2-7; 12 positions agree with TRBD1. CDR1 is WSHSY, CDR2 SAAADI, per germline. Trimming took 4 bases from V and 6 from J; bases not matched to a gene: 13. This CDR3 comprises 17 residues. The CDR3 coding sequence is TGCGCCAGCAGTGGCTTCCCCGGGACAGGGGGCCTGAGCGAGCAGTACTTC. Its protein product is CASSGFPGTGGLSEQYF.

The chain couples TRBV5-4 to TRBJ2-7; 11 bases are shared with TRBD2. Looked up from germline, CDR1 is SGHNT and CDR2 is YYREEE (reference sequence). There are 14 residues in the CDR3. After removal of 4 bases from V and 4 bases from J, the junction contained 4 bases not matched to a gene. CDR3 sequence: CASSATSGTYEQYF. As DNA, the CDR3 is TGTGCCAGCAGCGCGACTAGCGGGACTTACGAGCAGTACTTC.

The sample holds one count of this clone. The chain recombines TRBV7-9 with TRBJ1-1; 8 bases are a match to TRBD1. CDR1 and CDR2 (germline): SEHNR, FQNEAQ (reference sequence). After removal of 2 bases from V and 4 bases from J, the junction contained 3 bases not matched to a gene. This CDR3 spans 14 amino acids. The CDR3, as DNA: TGTGCCAGCAGCTTACAGGGGGCGAGCACTGAAGCTTTCTTT. Protein product: CASSLQGASTEAFF.

Points on this clone: This CDR3 is also generated by other DNA sequences in the sample. V usage is TRBV5-1 and J usage is TRBJ2-7, with 8 bases lining up with TRBD1. This CDR3 has 13 amino acids. V was clipped by 0 bases and J by 4 bases; unmatched bases: 0. Germline lookup yields CDR1 SGHRS and CDR2 YFSETQ. The CDR3 bases are TGCGCCAGCAGCTTGGACAGGGGGTACGAGCAGTACTTC. This translates into CASSLDRGYEQYF.

V usage is TRBV3-1 (or the pseudogene TRBV3-2) and J usage is TRBJ2-7, with 13 bases aligning to TRBD2. The CDR3 contains 15 residues. Per the germline V gene, CDR1 is LGHDT and CDR2 is YNNKEL (reference sequence). With 8 bases clipped from V and 7 bases from J, the junction kept 11 bases outside the gene matches. CDR3 in amino acids: CASAHGLAGVFEQYF. The CDR3 DNA reads as TGTGCCAGCGCCCACGGACTAGCGGGAGTCTTTGAGCAGTACTTC.

This clone occurred once. Its ends do not fully match the called genes, so a read error is possible. The chain couples TRBV7-7 to TRBJ2-7, with TRBD1 matching over 11 bases. Germline V gene sequence: CDR1 SSHAT, CDR2 FNYEAQ (reference sequence). This CDR3 has 15 amino acids. The CDR3 spells CASSPGQGASIEQYF. The CDR3 DNA follows: TGTGCTAGCAGCCCTGGACAGGGGGCGTCAATAGAGCAGTACTTC.

The chain combines TRBV6-6 with TRBJ2-1, with 8 bases lining up with TRBD2. The V gene end was trimmed by 5 bases and the J gene end by 7 bases; junction bases not matched to a gene: 16. In germline, CDR1 is MNHNY, CDR2 SVGAGI (reference sequence). The CDR3 has 17 residues. CDR3 nucleotides: TGTGCCAGCAGTCGCCCTCTAACCCGGGGGGGCCCGAATGAGCAGTTCTTC. It translates to CASSRPLTRGGPNEQFF.

This clone was counted a single time. This sequence joins TRBV5-1 and TRBJ1-5; 10 nucleotides align to TRBD1. This CDR3 spans 15 amino acids. From germline, CDR1 is SGHRS and CDR2 YFSETQ. Trimming took 4 bases from V and 7 from J; bases not matched to a gene: 8. The CDR3 DNA follows: TGCGCCAGCAGCAGAGAAGGACAGGGGGGACAGCCCCAGCATTTT. Protein sequence: CASSREGQGGQPQHF.

The V call is TRBV13, the J call TRBJ2-7, with 8 bases that match TRBD2. CDR1 and CDR2 (germline): PRHDT, FYEKMQ (reference sequence). The CDR3 sequence is 16 residues long. The V segment lost 1 base and the J segment 1 base; nucleotides outside the gene matches: 6. This CDR3 is CASSLVGSGTSYEQYF. CDR3 DNA: TGTGCCAGCAGCTTAGTTGGTAGCGGGACGTCCTACGAGCAGTACTTC.

The chain joins TRBV4-1 to TRBJ2-5; tentative D call: TRBD1 (7 bases). The CDR3 has 14 residues. Germline CDR1 is MGHRA and CDR2 is YSYEKL. V lost 4 bases, J lost 4 bases, and 13 bases lay in between. CDR3 nucleotides: TGCGCCAGCAGCCCCCCCAGGGGGGTAGAGACCCAGTACTTC. It encodes CASSPPRGVETQYF.

The CDR3: CASSYSNTGIGYTF. The CDR3 nucleotides are TGTGCCAGCAGTTACTCGAACACAGGGATTGGCTACACCTTC. The J gene is TRBJ1-2, the V gene TRBV6-5, with D perhaps TRBD1 (6 bases). CDR3 size: 14 residues. The V end was cut by 0 bases, the J end by 7 bases, with 12 bases between. The V gene's germline CDR1 is MNHEY and CDR2 SVGAGI.

V and J are TRBV9 and TRBJ1-6; D call uncertain. V lost 0 bases to trimming and J lost 2 bases, with 9 bases between them. Germline CDR1 is SGDLS and CDR2 is YYNGEE. This CDR3 region has 16 residues. CDR3 bases: TGTGCCAGCAGCGTAGAGGCAGGTGCCTATAATTCACCCCTCCACTTT. Its translation: CASSVEAGAYNSPLHF.

The chain combines TRBV24-1 with TRBJ2-3; D not certain. Trimming took 1 base from V and 2 from J, leaving 6 bases between them. CDR3 size: 14 residues. The germline gives CDR1 KGHDR, CDR2 SFDVKD. The CDR3 is CATSDLRSTDTQYF. The CDR3 region has the DNA TGTGCCACCAGTGATTTACGGTCCACAGATACGCAGTATTTT.

The chain is built from TRBV19 and TRBJ1-2; no clear D gene. Trimming took off 3 bases at V and 8 bases at J, with 10 bases between the two ends. Germline CDR1 and CDR2: LNHDA and SQIVND (reference sequence). The CDR3 length is 12 residues. CDR3: CASSIPGKGYTF. In DNA form, the CDR3 reads TGTGCCAGTAGTATTCCGGGGAAAGGCTACACCTTC. The entire variable domain, with the rest obtained from reference TRBV19 and TRBJ1-2, is as follows: DGGITQSPKYLFRKEGQNVTLSCEQNLNHDAMYWYRQDPGQGLRLIYYSQIVNDFQKGDIAEGYSVSREKKESFPLTVTSAQKNPTAFYLCASSIPGKGYTFGSGTRLTVV.

The V call is TRBV19, the J call TRBJ1-5; the D gene is possibly TRBD1 (5 bases). The germline V and J ends were trimmed by 4 bases and 7 bases, with 17 bases remaining between them. CDR1 LNHDA and CDR2 SQIVND come from the germline V gene (reference sequence). The CDR3 length is 15 residues. The CDR3 nucleotides read TGTGCCAGTAGTACAAGGAGGGACGGGGCGCAGCCCCAGCATTTT. Translating gives CASSTRRDGAQPQHF.

J is TRBJ1-2 and V is TRBV5-4; TRBD1 aligns across 7 bases. This CDR3 spans 16 amino acids. The V and J ends lost 5 bases and 3 bases, in that order; junction bases with no gene match: 13. CDR1 and CDR2 (germline): SGHNT, YYREEE (reference sequence). CDR3 DNA sequence: TGTGCCAGCAGTAAGGGGGCGCAGGGGCTTGACTATGGCTACACCTTC. Encoded protein: CASSKGAQGLDYGYTF. Combining the CDR3 with reference TRBV5-4 and TRBJ1-2 gives the whole variable domain ETGVTQSPTHLIKTRGQQVTLRCSSQSGHNTVSWYQQALGQGPQFIFQYYREEENGRGNFPPRFSGLQFPNYSSELNVNALELDDSALYLCASSKGAQGLDYGYTFGSGTRLTVV.

V gene TRBV5-1 combines with J gene TRBJ2-7, with TRBD2 matching 10 bases. The CDR3 is 15 amino acids. The germline V gene encodes CDR1 SGHRS and CDR2 YFSETQ. J lost 3 bases, V lost 0 bases, and 3 bases had no gene match. CDR3 loop: CASSLAASGGYEQYF. The CDR3 region has the DNA TGCGCCAGCAGCTTGGCGGCTAGCGGGGGCTACGAGCAGTACTTC. The full variable domain, rest sourced from reference TRBV5-1 and TRBJ2-7, is KAGVTQTPRYLIKTRGQQVTLSCSPISGHRSVSWYQQTPGQGLQFLFEYFSETQRNKGNFPGRFSGRQFSNSRSEMNVSTLELGDSALYLCASSLAASGGYEQYFGPGTRLTVT.

The V gene is TRBV5-1, the J gene TRBJ1-2; no firm D call. Trimming took off 3 bases at V and 8 bases at J, with 20 bases between the two ends. The CDR3 has 15 amino acids. Germline CDR1 and CDR2: SGHRS and YFSETQ. The CDR3 region has the DNA TGCGCCAGCAGCTCTCTCGGCCGGGAATCGGTCGGCTACACCTTC. Translated: CASSSLGRESVGYTF. Looking up the rest from reference TRBV5-1 and TRBJ1-2 gives the full variable domain: KAGVTQTPRYLIKTRGQQVTLSCSPISGHRSVSWYQQTPGQGLQFLFEYFSETQRNKGNFPGRFSGRQFSNSRSEMNVSTLELGDSALYLCASSSLGRESVGYTFGSGTRLTVV.